These T cell receptor beta chains were read from a single sample in a study of metastatic and nonmetastatic thyroid tumors. Using MiXCR, TCRdb re-called clones from the PCR reads. The sample carries approximately 90,000 clones, about 13% recorded once. The material sequenced was blood. These receptor sequences come from a female donor with papillary thyroid cancer or a benign thyroid nodule (not recorded which). Some clones in this sample may be carry-over from other donors' samples. Each CDR3 is given without its conserved first and last residue. A D gene is named only where the DNA matches it firmly.

v_call d_call cdr3_aa
TRBV27 TRBD2 ASSPSAGGGTDTQY
TRBV27 - ASSLMGSEAF
TRBV6-2/TRBV6-3 TRBD2 ASRQLAADTDTQY
TRBV4-3 - ASSQELRAGEQY
TRBV7-2 TRBD1 ASSFGTAANYGYT
TRBV6-1 - ASSEAGGHSYEQY
TRBV28 TRBD1 ASSYADRGRT
TRBV4-3 - ASSQEGATNEKLF
TRBV6-5 - ASSYGGRDETQY
TRBV2 - ASSEDPVSGTPYNEQF
TRBV6-2/TRBV6-3 TRBD2 SSRSSGSYEQY
TRBV7-6 TRBD2 ASSPAGINEQF
TRBV20-1 - SALFRGQHQPQH
TRBV11-2 - ASSLFGNTGELF
TRBV30 TRBD1 AWSRDRGGGELF
TRBV6-1 TRBD2 AALSGSSYNEQF
TRBV7-2 - ASSLAIGSGELF
TRBV27 - ASSLVTGPHNEQF
TRBV28 TRBD2 ASSFGLAGYNEQF
TRBV6-1 TRBD1 ASSFGTGGYNEQF
TRBV19 - ASTLLGGPTDTQY
TRBV14 - ASSQDGGLLTDTQY
TRBV4-1 - ASSHPKARLNTGELF
TRBV18 - ASSPLPQERSYNEQF
TRBV5-5 TRBD1 SSIFDRGSYEQY
TRBV6-1 - ASSEGGTGDGYT